A single sample gave rise to the 25 T cell receptor beta chains below, sequenced in a study of memory CD4+ T cells and cytomegalovirus serostatus. Generated by immunoSEQ multiplex PCR, the TCRdb table keeps only in-frame clones and is missing some. The sample has some 50,000 clones, around 78% seen once; the top ten hold around 1.6%. The sort gate was single viable CD3+CD4+CD8-CD45RO+ cells for memory CD4+ T cells. The material sequenced was memory CD4+ T cells from blood. The receptors were sampled from an adult in good health and CMV-seronegative.

The chain is built from TRBV5-4 and TRBJ2-1; D gene uncertain. The V and J ends lost 0 bases and 5 bases respectively, with 12 bases between them. The CDR3 is 15 amino acids. Germline V CDR1 and CDR2: SGHNT, YYREEE (reference sequence). The CDR3 region is CASSLELGWDNEQFF. For the CDR3, the DNA is TGTGCCAGCAGCTTGGAGTTAGGGTGGGACAATGAGCAGTTCTTC.

The V gene is TRBV7-6, the J gene TRBJ2-2; 9 bases are a match to TRBD2. CDR1 and CDR2 (germline): SGHVS, FNYEAQ. The CDR3 covers 16 residues. V lost 1 base, J lost 3 bases, and 3 bases stayed unmatched. The CDR3 coding sequence is TGTGCCAGCAGCTTAGGGGTAGCGGGAGACACCGGGGAGCTGTTTTTT. Its protein is CASSLGVAGDTGELFF. Together with reference TRBV7-6 and TRBJ2-2, the CDR3 gives the full variable domain: GAGVSQSPRYKVTKRGQDVALRCDPISGHVSLYWYRQALGQGPEFLTYFNYEAQQDKSGLPNDRFSAERPEGSISTLTIQRTEQRDSAMYRCASSLGVAGDTGELFFGEGSRLTVL.

The gene calls are TRBV5-6 and TRBJ1-1; a possible D gene is TRBD1 (6 bases). The CDR3 contains 15 residues. V gave up 1 base and J gave up 0 bases, with 10 bases separating them. Looked up from germline, CDR1 is SGHDT and CDR2 is YYEEEE. CDR3 region: CASSLYRVLNTEAFF. The CDR3 bases are TGTGCCAGCAGCTTGTACAGGGTTCTGAACACTGAAGCTTTCTTT.

This clone has just one count. The chain carries TRBV7-2 and TRBJ1-2, with unresolved D. CDR3 length equals 14 residues. V lost 5 bases and J lost 8, with 18 bases in between. In germline, CDR1 is SGHTA, CDR2 FQGNSA. CDR3 sequence reads: CASSPRGDGDGYTF. The CDR3 region has the DNA TGTGCCAGCAGCCCTAGAGGAGACGGAGACGGCTACACCTTC.

This clone came up once. The genes are TRBV11-2 and TRBJ2-7; perhaps TRBD2 as D (5 bases). This CDR3 spans 16 amino acids. V was pared by 4 bases and J by 0 bases, with 16 bases between. The V gene's germline CDR1 is SGHAT and CDR2 FQNNGV. The CDR3 here is CASSSGLGVSSYEQYF. DNA of the CDR3: TGTGCCAGCAGCTCCGGTTTGGGAGTTAGCTCCTACGAGCAGTACTTC.

This clone appeared once. The chain uses TRBV19 and TRBJ2-6, with a weak D call TRBD1 (5 bases). This CDR3 comprises 17 residues. V was trimmed by 5 bases and J by 1 base, leaving 15 bases between them. CDR1 and CDR2 (germline): LNHDA, SQIVND (reference sequence). The DNA for the CDR3 is TGTGCCAGTAGTTTCTCAGGGTTTGGGTCTGGGGCCAACGTCCTGACTTTC. It yields the protein CASSFSGFGSGANVLTF.

The chain is built from TRBV10-2 and TRBJ1-1, with D perhaps matching TRBD1 (6 bases). Germline V gives CDR1 WSHSY, CDR2 SAAADI. Trimming removed 11 bases from V and 3 bases from J, with 16 bases in between. The CDR3 consists of 13 residues. The CDR3 sequence is CAVTGRTDTEAFF. The CDR3 nucleotides read TGCGCCGTAACCGGGAGGACAGACACTGAAGCTTTCTTT.

The chain combines TRBV7-9 with TRBJ1-1, with TRBD1 matching over 9 bases. With 3 bases clipped from V and 4 bases from J, the junction kept 3 bases outside the gene matches. The CDR3 loop spans 14 amino acids. CDR1 and CDR2 (germline): SEHNR, FQNEAQ (reference sequence). CDR3 nucleotide sequence: TGTGCCAGCAGCTTCGGGACAGGGTTCACTGAAGCTTTCTTT. This encodes CASSFGTGFTEAFF. Together with reference TRBV7-9 and TRBJ1-1, the CDR3 gives the full variable domain: DTGVSQNPRHKITKRGQNVTFRCDPISEHNRLYWYRQTLGQGPEFLTYFQNEAQLEKSRLLSDRFSAERPKGSFSTLEIQRTEQGDSAMYLCASSFGTGFTEAFFGQGTRLTVV.

Points on this clone: The sample holds other DNA sequences that translate to the same CDR3. V usage is TRBV2 and J usage is TRBJ2-7; D is unresolved. V was cut by 1 base and J by 1 base, with 2 bases left in between. CDR3 length equals 12 residues. Germline V lookup: CDR1 SNHLY, CDR2 FYNNEI. The CDR3: CASSEGSYEQYF. In nucleotides, the CDR3 is TGTGCCAGCAGTGAAGGTTCCTACGAGCAGTACTTC.

This clone has just a few counts. The V and J genes are TRBV21-1 and TRBJ2-1. TRBV21-1 is listed as a pseudogene. The CDR3 has 13 residues. The CDR3 region is CASRGLVSDEQFF. The CDR3 DNA is TGTGCCAGCAGGGGTTTAGTGAGTGATGAGCAGTTCTTC.

This chain's CDR3 is CAWSALTGSGNTEAFF. CDR3 sequence (DNA): TGTGCCTGGAGTGCCCTAACCGGGTCCGGAAACACTGAAGCTTTCTTT. The V and J genes are TRBV30 and TRBJ1-1; no reliable D call. The CDR3 length is 16 residues. Germline CDR1 is GTSNPN and CDR2 is SVGIG (reference sequence). V lost 1 base and J lost 2, with 17 bases in between.

This clone was detected only a few times. This chain connects TRBV6-5 to TRBJ2-7; 8 bases fit TRBD2. The V gene end was trimmed by 4 bases and the J gene end by 2 bases; junction bases not matched to a gene: 7. The CDR3 has 15 amino acids. Germline CDR1 MNHEY, CDR2 SVGAGI. This CDR3 is CASSWRGEGTYEQYF. The CDR3 DNA is TGTGCCAGCAGTTGGCGGGGGGAAGGGACCTACGAGCAGTACTTC.

This clone was counted once. The chain has TRBV7-2 and TRBJ2-5; no firm D call. V was trimmed by 5 bases and J by 0 bases, leaving 13 bases between them. The CDR3 has 15 amino acids. Germline loops: CDR1 SGHTA, CDR2 FQGNSA. The CDR3: CASSPRRGDQETQYF. CDR3 in DNA: TGTGCCAGCAGCCCAAGGCGCGGAGACCAAGAGACCCAGTACTTC. Together with reference TRBV7-2 and TRBJ2-5, the CDR3 gives the full variable domain: GAGVSQSPSNKVTEKGKDVELRCDPISGHTALYWYRQSLGQGLEFLIYFQGNSAPDKSGLPSDRFSAERTGGSVSTLTIQRTQQEDSAVYLCASSPRRGDQETQYFGPGTRLLVL.

In this sample, this clone turned up once. J is TRBJ2-7 and V is TRBV18; 7 bases map to TRBD1. The CDR3 covers 15 residues. Germline V gene lookup returns CDR1 KGHSH and CDR2 LQKENI. V gave up 0 bases and J gave up 3 bases; unmatched junction bases: 5. The CDR3 DNA follows: TGTGCCAGCTCACCACCTGAGACAGGGTACTACGAGCAGTACTTC. Its protein is CASSPPETGYYEQYF. Supplemented by reference TRBV18 and TRBJ2-7, the full variable domain reads NAGVMQNPRHLVRRRGQEARLRCSPMKGHSHVYWYRQLPEEGLKFMVYLQKENIIDESGMPKERFSAEFPKEGPSILRIQQVVRGDSAAYFCASSPPETGYYEQYFGPGTRLTVT.

This sequence joins TRBV27 and TRBJ1-4, with no clear D. CDR1 and CDR2 (germline): MNHEY, SMNVEV (reference sequence). This CDR3 has 13 amino acids. The V and J ends lost 2 bases and 8 bases respectively, with 9 bases between them. The CDR3 DNA reads TGTGCCAGCAGTTTAATCTTTGAGGAAAAACTGTTTTTT. Translated: CASSLIFEEKLFF.

The chain uses TRBV9 and TRBJ1-3, with a weak D call TRBD1 (5 bases). Trimming took off 0 bases at V and 4 bases at J, with 8 bases between the two ends. This CDR3 region has 14 residues. Germline CDR1 reads SGDLS; CDR2 reads YYNGEE. This CDR3 is CASSVGGVGNTIYF. CDR3 coding DNA: TGTGCCAGCAGCGTAGGAGGGGTCGGAAACACCATATATTTT.

The rearrangement uses TRBV2 and TRBJ1-1; 10 bases match TRBD1. This CDR3 contains 15 residues. Germline V gene sequence: CDR1 SNHLY, CDR2 FYNNEI. Trimming at V came to 6 bases and at J to 1 base, leaving 5 bases not matched to a gene. DNA for the CDR3: TGTGCCAGCAGAGGACAGGGGGTGAGGAACACTGAAGCTTTCTTT. It translates to CASRGQGVRNTEAFF. Looking up the rest from reference TRBV2 and TRBJ1-1 gives the full variable domain: EPEVTQTPSHQVTQMGQEVILRCVPISNHLYFYWYRQILGQKVEFLVSFYNNEISEKSEIFDDQFSVERPDGSNFTLKIRSTKLEDSAMYFCASRGQGVRNTEAFFGQGTRLTVV.

The chain has TRBV5-4 and TRBJ2-5; 8 bases are shared with TRBD2. Unmatched junction bases numbered 9, after V lost 4 bases and J lost 1 base. Germline CDR1 and CDR2: SGHNT and YYREEE (reference sequence). The length of the CDR3 is 16 residues. The CDR3 region is CASSRGGSGIQETQYF. CDR3 DNA: TGTGCCAGCAGCCGGGGGGGCAGCGGGATCCAAGAGACCCAGTACTTC.

This sequence joins TRBV2 and TRBJ2-7; unclear D gene. There are 13 residues in the CDR3. Germline CDR1 SNHLY, CDR2 FYNNEI. V was clipped by 2 bases and J by 2 bases, with 7 bases between them. The CDR3 here is CASSELGTYEQYF. For the CDR3, the DNA is TGTGCCAGCAGTGAATTGGGTACCTACGAGCAGTACTTC.

The rearrangement uses TRBV13 and TRBJ2-1, with a tentative D call TRBD1 (5 bases). This CDR3 comprises 17 residues. Germline V gives CDR1 PRHDT, CDR2 FYEKMQ (reference sequence). Trimming removed 0 bases at V and 0 bases at J, with 12 bases between. The CDR3: CASSLGYRGSSYNEQFF. Here the CDR3 DNA reads TGTGCCAGCAGCTTAGGCTATAGGGGAAGCTCCTACAATGAGCAGTTCTTC.

This clone was seen more than once but under ten times. The rearrangement joins TRBV6-1 to TRBJ2-4; tentatively, D is TRBD2 (6 bases). The germline CDR1 and CDR2 sequences are MNHNS and SASEGT. The CDR3 runs 19 residues. The V end was cut by 0 bases, the J end by 1 base, with 19 bases between. CDR3 sequence: CASSEALLGGRGAKNIQYF. Here the CDR3 DNA reads TGTGCCAGCAGTGAAGCGCTTCTAGGAGGGCGAGGGGCCAAAAACATTCAGTACTTC.

This rearrangement joins TRBV19 to TRBJ1-2; possible D gene TRBD1, 6 bases. This CDR3 has 15 residues. Germline CDR1 and CDR2: LNHDA and SQIVND (reference sequence). V lost 7 bases and J 4 bases, leaving 19 bases between the germline ends. This CDR3 reads CASTPIRGALYGYTF. The DNA for the CDR3 is TGTGCCAGTACCCCGATTCGGGGGGCACTCTATGGCTACACCTTC.

The chain recombines TRBV19 with TRBJ1-2; 10 bases fit TRBD1. After removal of 8 bases from V and 4 bases from J, the junction contained 7 bases not matched to a gene. The CDR3 contains 14 residues. From germline, CDR1 is LNHDA and CDR2 SQIVND (reference sequence). CDR3 loop: CASRDRGQGYGYTF. CDR3 nucleotide sequence: TGTGCCAGTCGAGACAGGGGGCAAGGCTATGGCTACACCTTC.

The V call is TRBV6-4, the J call TRBJ2-7; D possibly uses TRBD1 or TRBD2 (5 bases each). Germline values: CDR1 MRHNA, CDR2 SNTAGT. CDR3 length: 15 amino acids. V was pared by 3 bases and J by 2 bases, with 14 bases between. DNA for the CDR3: TGTGCCAGCAGTGAAACCGGGACGTTTACCTACGAGCAGTACTTC. It encodes CASSETGTFTYEQYF.

This clone was detected only once. The rearrangement links TRBV7-2 to TRBJ2-7, with 7 bases matching TRBD1. From germline, CDR1 is SGHTA and CDR2 FQGNSA. The CDR3 runs to 13 residues. Trimming at V came to 5 bases and at J to 2 bases, leaving 3 bases not matched to a gene. CDR3 region: CASSPDRTYEQYF. The CDR3 bases are TGTGCCAGCAGCCCGGACAGGACCTACGAGCAGTACTTC. Variable domain in full (rest from reference TRBV7-2 and TRBJ2-7): GAGVSQSPSNKVTEKGKDVELRCDPISGHTALYWYRQSLGQGLEFLIYFQGNSAPDKSGLPSDRFSAERTGGSVSTLTIQRTQQEDSAVYLCASSPDRTYEQYFGPGTRLTVT.